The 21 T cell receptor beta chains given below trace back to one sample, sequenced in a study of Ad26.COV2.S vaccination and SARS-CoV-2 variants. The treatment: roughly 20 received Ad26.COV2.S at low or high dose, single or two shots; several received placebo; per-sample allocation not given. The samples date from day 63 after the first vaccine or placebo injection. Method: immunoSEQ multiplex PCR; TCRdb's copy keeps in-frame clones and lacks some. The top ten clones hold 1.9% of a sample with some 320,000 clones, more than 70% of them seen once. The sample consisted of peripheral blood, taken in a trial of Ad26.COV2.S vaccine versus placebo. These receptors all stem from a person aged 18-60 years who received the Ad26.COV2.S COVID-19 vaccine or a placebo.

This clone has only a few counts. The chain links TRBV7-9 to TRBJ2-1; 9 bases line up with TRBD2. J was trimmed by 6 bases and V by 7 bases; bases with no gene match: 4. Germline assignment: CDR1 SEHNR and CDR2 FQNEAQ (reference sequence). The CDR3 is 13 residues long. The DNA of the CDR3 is TGTGCCAGCATTTTAGCGGGGGCCAATGAGCAGTTCTTC. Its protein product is CASILAGANEQFF.

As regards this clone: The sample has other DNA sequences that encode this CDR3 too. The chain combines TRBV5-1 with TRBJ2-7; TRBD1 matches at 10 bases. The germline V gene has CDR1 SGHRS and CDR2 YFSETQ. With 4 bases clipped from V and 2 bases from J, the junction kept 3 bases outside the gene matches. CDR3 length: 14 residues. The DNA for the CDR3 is TGCGCCAGCAGCCCTGGACAGGGGGCCTACGAGCAGTACTTC. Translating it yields CASSPGQGAYEQYF.

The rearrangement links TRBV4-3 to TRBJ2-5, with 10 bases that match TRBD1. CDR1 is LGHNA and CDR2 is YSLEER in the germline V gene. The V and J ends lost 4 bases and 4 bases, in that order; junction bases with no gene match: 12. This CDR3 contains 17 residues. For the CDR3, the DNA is TGCGCCAGCAGCCTTTCCTATCCGGGACAGGGGAGAGAGACCCAGTACTTC. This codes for CASSLSYPGQGRETQYF.

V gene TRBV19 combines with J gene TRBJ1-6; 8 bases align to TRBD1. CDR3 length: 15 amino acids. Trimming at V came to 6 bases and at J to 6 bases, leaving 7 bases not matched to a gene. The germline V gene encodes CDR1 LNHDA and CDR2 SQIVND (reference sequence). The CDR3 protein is CASRGQGALNSPLHF. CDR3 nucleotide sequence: TGTGCCAGTAGAGGGCAGGGGGCACTTAATTCACCCCTCCACTTT.

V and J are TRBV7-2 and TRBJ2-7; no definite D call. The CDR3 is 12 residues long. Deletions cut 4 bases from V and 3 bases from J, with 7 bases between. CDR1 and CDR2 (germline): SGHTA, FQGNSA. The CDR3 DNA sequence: TGTGCCAGCAGCTCAACTCTCTACGAGCAGTACTTC. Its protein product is CASSSTLYEQYF.

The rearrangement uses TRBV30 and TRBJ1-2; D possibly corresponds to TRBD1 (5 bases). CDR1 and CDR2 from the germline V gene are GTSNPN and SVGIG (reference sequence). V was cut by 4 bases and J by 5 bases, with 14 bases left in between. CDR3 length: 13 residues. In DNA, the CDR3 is TGTGCCTGGAACCTCGGGACGGGGTATGGCTACACCTTC. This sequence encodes CAWNLGTGYGYTF.

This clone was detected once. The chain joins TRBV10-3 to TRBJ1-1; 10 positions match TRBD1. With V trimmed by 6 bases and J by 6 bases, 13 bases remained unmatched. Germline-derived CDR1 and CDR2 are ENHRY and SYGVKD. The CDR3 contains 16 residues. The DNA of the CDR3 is TGTGCCATCAGGCCTTCCGGGACAGGGGATCGTTCTGAAGCTTTCTTT. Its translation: CAIRPSGTGDRSEAFF.

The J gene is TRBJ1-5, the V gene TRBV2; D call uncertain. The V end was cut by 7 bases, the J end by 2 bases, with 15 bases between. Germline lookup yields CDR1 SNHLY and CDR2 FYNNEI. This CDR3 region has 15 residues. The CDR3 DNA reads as TGTGCCAGCACAAGTCAGGCTGGCGGCAATCAGCCCCAGCATTTT. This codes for CASTSQAGGNQPQHF.

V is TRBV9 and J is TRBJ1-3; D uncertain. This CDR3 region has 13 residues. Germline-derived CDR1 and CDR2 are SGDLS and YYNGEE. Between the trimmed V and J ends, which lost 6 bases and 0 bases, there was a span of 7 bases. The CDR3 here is CASKDDSGNTIYF. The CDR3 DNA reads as TGTGCCAGCAAAGATGACTCTGGAAACACCATATATTTT.

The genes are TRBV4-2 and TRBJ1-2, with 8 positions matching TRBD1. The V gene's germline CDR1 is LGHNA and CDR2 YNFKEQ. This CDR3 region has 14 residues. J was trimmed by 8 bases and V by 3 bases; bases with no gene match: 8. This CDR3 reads CASSHADRAEGYTF. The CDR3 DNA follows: TGTGCCAGCAGCCACGCGGACAGGGCGGAAGGCTACACCTTC.

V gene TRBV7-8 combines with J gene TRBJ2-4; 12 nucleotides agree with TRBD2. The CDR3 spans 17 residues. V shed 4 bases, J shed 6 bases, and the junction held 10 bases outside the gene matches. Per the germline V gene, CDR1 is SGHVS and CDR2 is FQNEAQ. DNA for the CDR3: TGTGCCAGCAGCTCCAGACTAGCGGGGGTTCCGGGAAACATTCAGTACTTC. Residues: CASSSRLAGVPGNIQYF.

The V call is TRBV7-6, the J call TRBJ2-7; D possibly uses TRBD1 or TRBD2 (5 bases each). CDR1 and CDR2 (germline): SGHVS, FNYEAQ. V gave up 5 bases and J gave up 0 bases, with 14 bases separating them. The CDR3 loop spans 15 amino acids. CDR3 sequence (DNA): TGTGCCAGCAGCCCGGGACCGACCAGCTCCTACGAGCAGTACTTC. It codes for CASSPGPTSSYEQYF.

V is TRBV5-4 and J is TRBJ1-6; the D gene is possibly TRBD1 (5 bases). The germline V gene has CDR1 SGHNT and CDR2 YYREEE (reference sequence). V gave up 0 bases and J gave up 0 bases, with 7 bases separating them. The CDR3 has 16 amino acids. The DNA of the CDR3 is TGTGCCAGCAGCTTGGGGGGGAGCTCCTATAATTCACCCCTCCACTTT. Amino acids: CASSLGGSSYNSPLHF.

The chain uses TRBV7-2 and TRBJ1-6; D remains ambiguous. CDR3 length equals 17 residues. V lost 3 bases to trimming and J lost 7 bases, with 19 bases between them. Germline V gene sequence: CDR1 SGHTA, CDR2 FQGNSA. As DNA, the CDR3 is TGTGCCAGCAGCTTTCCCACCCGTCGAGTCGGAAATTCACCCCTCCACTTT. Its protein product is CASSFPTRRVGNSPLHF.

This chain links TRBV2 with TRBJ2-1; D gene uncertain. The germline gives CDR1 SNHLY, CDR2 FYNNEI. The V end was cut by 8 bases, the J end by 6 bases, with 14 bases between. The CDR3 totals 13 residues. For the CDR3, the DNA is TGTGCCAGCGAAAGGCAGCACACCAATGAGCAGTTCTTC. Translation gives CASERQHTNEQFF.

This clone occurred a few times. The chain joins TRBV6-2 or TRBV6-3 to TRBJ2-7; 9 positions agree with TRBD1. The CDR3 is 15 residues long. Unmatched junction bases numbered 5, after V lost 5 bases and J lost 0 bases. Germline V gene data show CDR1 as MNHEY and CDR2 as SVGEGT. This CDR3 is CASSHGQGISYEQYF. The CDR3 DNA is TGTGCCAGCAGTCACGGACAGGGGATCTCCTACGAGCAGTACTTC.

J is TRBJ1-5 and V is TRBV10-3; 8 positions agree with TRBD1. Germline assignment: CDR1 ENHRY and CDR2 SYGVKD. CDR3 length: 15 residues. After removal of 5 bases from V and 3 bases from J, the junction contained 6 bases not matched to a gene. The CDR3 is CAISSGQANNQPQHF. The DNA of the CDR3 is TGTGCCATCAGTTCGGGACAGGCGAACAATCAGCCCCAGCATTTT.

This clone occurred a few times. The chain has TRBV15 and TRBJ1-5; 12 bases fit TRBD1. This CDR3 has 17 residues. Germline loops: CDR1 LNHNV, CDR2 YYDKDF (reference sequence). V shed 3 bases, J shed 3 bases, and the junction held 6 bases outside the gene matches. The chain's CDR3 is CATSSWDRGLINQPQHF. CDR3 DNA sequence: TGTGCCACCAGCAGTTGGGACAGGGGGCTTATCAATCAGCCCCAGCATTTT.

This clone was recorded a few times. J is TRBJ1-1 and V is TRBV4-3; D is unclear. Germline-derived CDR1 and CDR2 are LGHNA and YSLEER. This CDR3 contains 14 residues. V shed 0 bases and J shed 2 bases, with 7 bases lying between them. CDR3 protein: CASSQETANTEAFF. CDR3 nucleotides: TGCGCCAGCAGCCAAGAAACTGCAAACACTGAAGCTTTCTTT.

CDR3 bases: TGTGCCAGCAGCCCACAGTTATTAGTTGGCCCTCAAGAGACCCAGTACTTC. It yields the protein CASSPQLLVGPQETQYF. The chain couples TRBV3-1 (or the pseudogene TRBV3-2) to TRBJ2-5; D gene uncertain. The germline V gene encodes CDR1 LGHDT and CDR2 YNNKEL (reference sequence). Trimming took 4 bases from V and 2 from J, leaving 20 bases between them. CDR3 length: 17 residues.

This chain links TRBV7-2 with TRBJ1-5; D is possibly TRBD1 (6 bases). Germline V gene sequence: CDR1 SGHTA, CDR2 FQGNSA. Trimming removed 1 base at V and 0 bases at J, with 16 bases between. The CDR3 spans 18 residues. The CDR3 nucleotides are TGTGCCAGCAGCTTAGAACCGAGGGGGATCAATAGCAATCAGCCCCAGCATTTT. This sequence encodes CASSLEPRGINSNQPQHF.